This TCR beta chain comes out of a study of CD8+ T cells in alopecia areata. Study-wide findings and caveats: Many expanded lesional clones persisted during tofacitinib (in both scalp and blood).

As for treatment: oral pan-JAK inhibitor, 5-10 mg twice daily. CDR3 length: 16 amino acids. The ends lost 7 bases at V and 5 bases at J; junction bases unmatched: 12. Germline values: CDR1 MNHEY, CDR2 SMNVEV (reference sequence). In regard to this clone: Its antigen is not identified.

TCR sequencing used cDNA made by reverse transcription of extracted RNA. Libraries were prepared by immunoSEQ multiplex PCR; TCRdb keeps only in-frame clonotypes and omits some of them. The sample has more than 150,000 clones, around 51% seen once. The input for sequencing was CD8+ T cells sorted from blood, taken around week 53, from a patient treated with tofacitinib. This chain links TRBV27 with TRBJ2-1, with 9 bases aligning to TRBD2. This TCR was recovered from a human donor with alopecia areata. Written as DNA, the CDR3 is TGTGCCAGCACTCTTGGAGCTAGCGGGATACACAATGAGCAGTTCTTC. This sequence encodes CASTLGASGIHNEQFF.